This is a list of T cell receptor beta chains from one sample in a study of blood T cell repertoires in COVID-19. This table comes from immunoSEQ multiplex PCR, and its TCRdb copy is limited to in-frame clones, with some not included. This sample yields about 220,000 clones, of which less than 85% are seen a single time; roughly 6.7% belongs to the top ten. Sequencing input: peripheral blood. These receptors all come from a woman between 65 and 79 years old with acute or convalescent COVID-19. Both conserved end residues are part of each CDR3. D genes are given only for firm matches. Clone size appears in some rows only: once, few, many, or a class for an expanded clone.

>TRBJ2-5|TRBV7-6|.|TRBD2
CASSPLTIAGQETQYF
TGTGCCAGCAGCCCCCTGACGATAGCGGGGCAAGAGACCCAGTACTTC
>TRBJ2-5|TRBV5-1|.|.
CASSLGRAETQYF
TGCGCCAGCAGCTTGGGCAGGGCAGAGACCCAGTACTTC
>TRBJ2-1|TRBV6-5|.|.
CASSYSRQYYNEQFF
TGTGCCAGCAGTTACTCGAGGCAGTACTACAATGAGCAGTTCTTC
>TRBJ2-2|TRBV11-2|.|TRBD2
CASSSRLAGGRNTGELFF
TGTGCCAGCAGCTCCCGCCTAGCGGGGGGGCGAAATACCGGGGAGCTGTTTTTT
>TRBJ2-3|TRBV7-2|once|TRBD2
CASSLWGSGSTDTQYF
TGTGCCAGCAGCTTATGGGGTAGCGGGAGCACAGATACGCAGTATTTT
>TRBJ2-7|TRBV7-4|.|.
CASSLVVPFYYEQYF
TGTGCCAGCAGCTTAGTAGTACCTTTTTACTACGAGCAGTACTTC
>TRBJ1-2|TRBV4-2|.|.
CASSQGPGGKEGYTF
TGTGCCAGCAGCCAAGGCCCCGGGGGGAAGGAGGGCTACACCTTC
>TRBJ2-5|TRBV7-9|.|.
CASSSRRVFSGEETQYF
TGTGCCAGCAGCTCTCGGCGGGTTTTCTCTGGGGAAGAGACCCAGTACTTC
>TRBJ2-3|TRBV7-6|.|TRBD2
CASSLVGGGAGDTQYF
TGTGCCAGCAGCTTAGTGGGCGGGGGGGCCGGAGATACGCAGTATTTT
>TRBJ2-6|TRBV19|.|TRBD1
CASTGTGGRTGANVLTF
TGTGCCAGTACCGGGACAGGGGGCAGGACTGGGGCCAACGTCCTGACTTTC
>TRBJ2-7|TRBV4-3|.|.
CASSQDVRHDRTYEQYF
TGCGCCAGCAGCCAAGATGTAAGGCACGACAGGACCTACGAGCAGTACTTC
>TRBJ1-2|TRBV9|.|TRBD1
CASSAPKEGAGYGYTF
TGTGCCAGCAGCGCCCCTAAGGAGGGGGCAGGCTATGGCTACACCTTC
>TRBJ1-5|TRBV19|.|.
CASRYSNQPQHF
TGTGCCAGCCGTTATAGCAATCAGCCCCAGCATTTT
>TRBJ2-7|TRBV7-2|.|TRBD2
CASSLTGSGGFYEQYF
TGTGCCAGCAGCTTAACAGGTAGCGGGGGGTTCTACGAGCAGTACTTC
>TRBJ2-1|TRBV5-6|.|TRBD2
CASSRAGTREQFF
TGTGCCAGCAGCCGCGCCGGGACTAGAGAGCAGTTCTTC
>TRBJ1-3|TRBV6-6|.|.
CASRGGTSGNTIYF
TGTGCCAGCAGGGGAGGGACCTCTGGAAACACCATATATTTT